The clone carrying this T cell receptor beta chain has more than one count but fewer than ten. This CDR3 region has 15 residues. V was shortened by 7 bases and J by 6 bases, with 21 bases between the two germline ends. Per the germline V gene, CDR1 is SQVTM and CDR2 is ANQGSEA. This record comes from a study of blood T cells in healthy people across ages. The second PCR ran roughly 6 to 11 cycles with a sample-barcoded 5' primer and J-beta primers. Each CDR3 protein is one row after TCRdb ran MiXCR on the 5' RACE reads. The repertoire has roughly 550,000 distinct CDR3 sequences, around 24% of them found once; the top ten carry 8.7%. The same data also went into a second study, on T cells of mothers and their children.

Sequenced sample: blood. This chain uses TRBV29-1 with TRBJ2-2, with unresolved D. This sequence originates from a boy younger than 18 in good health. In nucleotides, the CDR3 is TGCAGCGCCTGGGGTCGTGCGGAGCGATCCGGGGAGCTGTTTTTT. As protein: CSAWGRAERSGELFF.